The TCR beta chain under discussion was sequenced for a study of blood T cell repertoires in COVID-19. Authors' analysis steps: Estimates of nucleated cell counts were drawn from the amplification of reference gene primers. Only in-frame clones appear in the TCRdb table, and some are missing; sequencing was by immunoSEQ multiplex PCR. That table furnishes V, J and clone size, whereas the DNA furnished D and trimming. The top ten hold around 4.1% of the sample, which has around 250,000 clones, about 88% seen once. The receptor was isolated from a man aged 30 to 45 with acute COVID-19. Sequenced material: PBMCs or T cells enriched from blood (not recorded which).

This CDR3 reads CAWSPGTSGISTDTQYF. The DNA for the CDR3 is TGTGCCTGGAGTCCCGGGACTAGCGGGATTAGCACAGATACGCAGTATTTT. The J gene is TRBJ2-3, the V gene TRBV30; 13 bases match TRBD2. CDR1 is GTSNPN, CDR2 SVGIG, per germline (reference sequence). J lost 0 bases, V lost 2 bases, and 5 bases had no gene match. The CDR3 runs to 17 residues.